This is a list of T cell receptor beta chains from one sample in a study. TCRdb analysed the RT-PCR reads with MiXCR anew, one entry per CDR3 protein. This sample carries about 680,000 distinct CDR3 sequences, about 14% of them seen once, and the ten largest clones take roughly 3.6%. The sample taken for sequencing was memory CD4+ T cells from blood. Receptor source: a female donor in good health, serving as a healthy control. Each CDR3 is given with its conserved first and last residue. D genes are given only for firm matches. Size tells how often a clone was seen (once, few, many) or the class of an expanded clone, and some rows leave it out.

V	size	length	J	D	DNA	CDR3
TRBV28	many	14	TRBJ2-1	TRBD2	TGTGCCAGCAGTCTAGCGGGAGGGCCGTATGAGCAGTTCTTC	CASSLAGGPYEQFF
TRBV6-1	NA	12	TRBJ1-5	NA	TGTGCCAGCCAGTTGGGGAGTCAGCCCCAGCATTTT	CASQLGSQPQHF
TRBV20-1	NA	12	TRBJ2-5	NA	TGCAGTGCTAGGTTTCGCGGGGAGACCCAGTACTTC	CSARFRGETQYF
TRBV7-2	NA	16	TRBJ1-1	NA	TGTGCCAGCAGCTGGAGGCTTGGTCAGGGGAGCACTGAAGCTTTCTTT	CASSWRLGQGSTEAFF
TRBV5-6	NA	15	TRBJ1-2	NA	TGTGCCAGCAGCTTGGATGGGGGAAACCGCTATGGCTACACCTTC	CASSLDGGNRYGYTF
TRBV10-3	many	13	TRBJ2-7	TRBD1	TGTGCCATCAGGGCCGGGACAGATAGGGAGCAGTACTTC	CAIRAGTDREQYF
TRBV9	NA	17	TRBJ2-5	NA	TGTGCCAGCAGCGTTGGCGGGGAGGTTAGACCTCAAGAGACCCAGTACTTC	CASSVGGEVRPQETQYF
TRBV5-1	NA	15	TRBJ2-1	NA	TGCGCCAGCAGCTTGGAACCGGGTCCCTACAATGAGCAGTTCTTC	CASSLEPGPYNEQFF
TRBV27	NA	14	TRBJ2-7	TRBD1	TGTGCCAGCAGTCATGGACAGGGGAACTACGAGCAGTACTTC	CASSHGQGNYEQYF
TRBV2	NA	16	TRBJ2-5	TRBD2	TGTGCCAGCAGTGAATTTCCAGCGGGAGTGGGGGAGACCCAGTACTTC	CASSEFPAGVGETQYF
TRBV20-1	NA	14	TRBJ1-5	TRBD1	TGCAGTGCTGACCGGGGACAGTTCGATCAGCCCCAGCATTTT	CSADRGQFDQPQHF
TRBV7-9	NA	11	TRBJ1-4	NA	TGTGCCAGCAGCTTAGCGGCGGACTGTTTTTTT	CASSLAADCFF
TRBV9	few	14	TRBJ1-1	NA	TGTGCCAGCAGCGAGGACATGTATAACACTGAAGCTTTCTTT	CASSEDMYNTEAFF
TRBV5-6	many	12	TRBJ1-2	NA	TGTGCCAGCAGCAGCTGGGACCATGGCTACACCTTC	CASSSWDHGYTF